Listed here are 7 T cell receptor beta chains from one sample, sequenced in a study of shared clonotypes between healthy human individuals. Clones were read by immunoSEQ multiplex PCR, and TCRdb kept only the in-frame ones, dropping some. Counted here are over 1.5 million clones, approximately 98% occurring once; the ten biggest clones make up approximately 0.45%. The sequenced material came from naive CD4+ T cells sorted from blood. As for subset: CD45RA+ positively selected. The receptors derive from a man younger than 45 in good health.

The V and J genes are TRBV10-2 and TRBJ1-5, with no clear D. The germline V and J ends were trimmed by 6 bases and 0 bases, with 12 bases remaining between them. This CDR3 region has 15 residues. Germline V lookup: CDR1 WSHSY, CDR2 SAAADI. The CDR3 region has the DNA TGCGCCAGCAGGGTAGGGCAGATTAGCAATCAGCCCCAGCATTTT. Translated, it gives CASRVGQISNQPQHF.

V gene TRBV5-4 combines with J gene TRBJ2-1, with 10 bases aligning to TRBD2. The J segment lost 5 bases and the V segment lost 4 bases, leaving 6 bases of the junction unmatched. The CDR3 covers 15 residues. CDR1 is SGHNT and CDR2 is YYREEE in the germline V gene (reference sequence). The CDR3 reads CASSPGTSENNEQFF. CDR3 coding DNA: TGTGCCAGCAGCCCCGGGACTAGCGAGAACAATGAGCAGTTCTTC.

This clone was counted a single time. The CDR3 DNA reads as TGTGCCAACTCCGAGAGGTACTCAGATACGCAGTATTTT. Translating gives CANSERYSDTQYF. The rearrangement joins TRBV11-2 to TRBJ2-3; D ambiguous. There are 13 residues in the CDR3. Per germline, CDR1 SGHAT and CDR2 FQNNGV. The V and J ends lost 10 bases and 4 bases respectively, with 15 bases between them.

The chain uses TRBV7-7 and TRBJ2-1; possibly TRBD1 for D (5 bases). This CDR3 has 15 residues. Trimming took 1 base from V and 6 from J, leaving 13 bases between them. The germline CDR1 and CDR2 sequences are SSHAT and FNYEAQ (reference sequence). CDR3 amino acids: CASSLGAGWVNEQFF. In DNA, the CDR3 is TGTGCCAGCAGCTTAGGGGCAGGGTGGGTCAATGAGCAGTTCTTC.

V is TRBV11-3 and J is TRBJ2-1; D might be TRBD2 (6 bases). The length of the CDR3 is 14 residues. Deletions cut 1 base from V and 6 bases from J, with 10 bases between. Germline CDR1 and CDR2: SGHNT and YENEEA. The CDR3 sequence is CASSLGAGSNEQFF. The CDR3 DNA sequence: TGTGCCAGCAGCTTAGGAGCGGGCTCCAATGAGCAGTTCTTC. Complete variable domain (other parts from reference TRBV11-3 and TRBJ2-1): EAGVVQSPRYKIIEKKQPVAFWCNPISGHNTLYWYLQNLGQGPELLIRYENEEAVDDSQLPKDRFSAERLKGVDSTLKIQPAELGDSAVYLCASSLGAGSNEQFFGPGTRLTVL.

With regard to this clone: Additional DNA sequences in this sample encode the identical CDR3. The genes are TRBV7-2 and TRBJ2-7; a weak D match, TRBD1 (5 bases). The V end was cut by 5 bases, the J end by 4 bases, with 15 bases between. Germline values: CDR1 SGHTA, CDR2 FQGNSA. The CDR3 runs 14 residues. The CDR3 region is CASSPLVGPYEQYF. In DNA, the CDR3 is TGTGCCAGCAGCCCCCTAGTGGGGCCTTACGAGCAGTACTTC.

CDR3 sequence: CASSLSRDRSSTDTQYF. CDR3 coding DNA: TGTGCCAGCAGCTTGTCCCGGGACAGATCTAGCACAGATACGCAGTATTTT. This chain connects TRBV5-5 to TRBJ2-3; 7 bases map to TRBD1. The CDR3 has 17 amino acids. Per germline, CDR1 SGHKS and CDR2 YYEKEE (reference sequence). V trimming: 1 base; J trimming: 0 bases; junction bases outside the gene matches: 8. The full variable domain, its missing parts supplied by reference TRBV5-5 and TRBJ2-3, is DAGVTQSPTHLIKTRGQQVTLRCSPISGHKSVSWYQQVLGQGPQFIFQYYEKEERGRGNFPDRFSARQFPNYSSELNVNALLLGDSALYLCASSLSRDRSSTDTQYFGPGTRLTVL.